The T cell receptor (beta chain) under discussion was sequenced for a study of shared clonotypes between healthy human individuals. Findings and limits, study-wide: Rarefaction exposed incomplete sorted-subset sequencing despite large depth. Sharing across four donors was highest in naive CD4 (roughly 5%) and lowest in memory CD8 (0.4%).

Trimming at V came to 5 bases and at J to 5 bases, leaving 10 bases not matched to a gene. Germline V gene data show CDR1 as SEHNR and CDR2 as FQNEAQ (reference sequence). This CDR3 is built from 16 residues. In its sample, this clone was seen once. Its specificity is not known. Sequencing used immunoSEQ multiplex PCR; TCRdb keeps in-frame clones, though not all of them. The repertoire holds around 200,000 clones, with approximately 61% as singletons. The chain links TRBV7-9 to TRBJ2-2; 8 bases fit TRBD1. The sample was memory CD4+ T cells sorted from blood. Sample subset: CD45RA-negative fraction. This receptor was obtained from a man in his thirties or forties in good health. CDR3 coding DNA: TGTGCCAGCAGCGGCCAGACAGGGGTTTTAACCGGGGAGCTGTTTTTT. Encoded protein: CASSGQTGVLTGELFF.